This T cell receptor beta chain emerged from a study of blood T cell repertoires in COVID-19. The overall study: Sites across the United States, Italy and Spain contributed samples from acute and convalescent COVID-19. T cells, B-cell-depleted T cells, or PBMCs supplied cDNA or gDNA.

J gave up 8 bases and V 4 bases, and 4 bases lay outside the gene matches. CDR1 and CDR2 from the germline V gene are SEHNR and FQNEAQ (reference sequence). The CDR3 loop spans 14 amino acids. Under the authors' procedure: Amplified reference gene primers provided the basis for estimating nucleated cell counts. The table came from immunoSEQ multiplex PCR; TCRdb's copy has only in-frame clones and leaves some out. The DNA gave D and trimming, while V, J and clone size come from that table. The table records roughly 70,000 clones, around 70% of them present only once. Sequencing was done on a sample of peripheral blood. The rearrangement links TRBV7-9 to TRBJ1-6, with TRBD1 identical over 8 bases. This TCR was recovered from a man in his 60s with acute or convalescent COVID-19. CDR3 amino acids: CASSSPDRDSPLHF. CDR3 DNA sequence: TGTGCCAGCAGCTCTCCGGACAGGGATTCACCCCTCCACTTT.